This T cell receptor (beta chain) is drawn from a study of blood T cell repertoires in COVID-19. Study details: COVID-19 samples from acute and convalescent phases originated in the United States, Italy and Spain. From T cells, B-cell-depleted T cells, or PBMCs came the material, which was cDNA or gDNA.

Per the original data handling: Counts of nucleated cells, estimated from reference gene primer amplification, were obtained. The method was immunoSEQ multiplex PCR; TCRdb's version includes in-frame clones alone and lacks a portion of them. D and trimming were read from the DNA, whereas the V and J calls and clone size are those reported in that table. The sample includes 300,000 to 400,000 clones, approximately 86% of them seen just once. Enrollment of patients from Seattle took place during active infection, with longitudinal follow-up. CDR3 length equals 15 residues. Trimming at V came to 0 bases and at J to 8 bases, leaving 6 bases not matched to a gene. Germline-derived CDR1 and CDR2 are SGHRS and YFSETQ.

The V call is TRBV5-1, the J call TRBJ2-1; 9 bases line up with TRBD1. The TCR sequence derives from a woman aged 60 to 75 with COVID-19, enrolled during active disease. Sequenced: peripheral blood. The CDR3 spells CASSLEGQGADEQFF. The CDR3 DNA is TGCGCCAGCAGCTTGGAGGGACAGGGTGCGGATGAGCAGTTCTTC.